A single sample is the source of the 27 T cell receptor beta chains below, sequenced in a study of blood T cell repertoires in COVID-19. Sequencing was performed with immunoSEQ multiplex PCR; in TCRdb, only in-frame clones are kept and a portion is missing. The sample comprises a few hundred thousand clones, 70% to 90% of which are singletons, and about 0.93% rests with the top ten. Sequenced material: peripheral blood. These receptors all come from a man aged 40-49 years with acute or convalescent COVID-19.

The V gene is TRBV5-8, the J gene TRBJ2-5, with D possibly TRBD2 on 6 matching bases. The CDR3 has 18 amino acids. The ends were cut back, 1 base at V and 5 bases at J, with 24 bases in the middle. From germline, CDR1 is SGHTS and CDR2 YDEGEE. The CDR3 DNA reads as TGTGCCAGCAGCTTGTCCCCCCTCTGGAGGGGAGCGAGCGAGACCCAGTACTTC. Its translation is CASSLSPLWRGASETQYF.

V is TRBV7-3 and J is TRBJ2-5; no definite D call. CDR3 length: 15 amino acids. CDR1 is SGHTA and CDR2 is FQGTGA in the germline V gene. V lost 5 bases and J lost 5, with 18 bases in between. CDR3 amino acids: CASSQGGQARETQYF. The CDR3 DNA is TGTGCCAGCAGCCAAGGTGGCCAGGCCCGGGAGACCCAGTACTTC.

This clone was recorded only once. This rearrangement joins TRBV19 to TRBJ2-2, with 12 bases identical to TRBD2. J gave up 0 bases and V 6 bases, and 8 bases lay outside the gene matches. This CDR3 comprises 18 residues. Germline CDR1 LNHDA, CDR2 SQIVND (reference sequence). CDR3 DNA sequence: TGTGCCAGTAGCGGATGGACTAGCGGGGCCCCGAACACCGGGGAGCTGTTTTTT. The encoded protein is CASSGWTSGAPNTGELFF.

The V call is TRBV9, the J call TRBJ1-1; tentative D call: TRBD1 (6 bases). V dropped 4 bases and J dropped 5 bases, with 12 bases sitting between them. The CDR3 spans 13 residues. Germline loops: CDR1 SGDLS, CDR2 YYNGEE. The CDR3 DNA is TGTGCCAGCAGCTTAGGGGGGAGGACTGAAGCTTTCTTT. Translating it yields CASSLGGRTEAFF.

This chain links TRBV6-5 with TRBJ2-7; 8 bases fit TRBD1. CDR3 length: 15 residues. J was trimmed by 4 bases and V by 6 bases; bases with no gene match: 11. CDR1 MNHEY and CDR2 SVGAGI come from the germline V gene. The CDR3 region has the DNA TGTGCCAGCAGCCCGCGGGACAGGCACATTTACGAGCAGTACTTC. It specifies CASSPRDRHIYEQYF.

This clone was seen only once. V gene TRBV7-2 combines with J gene TRBJ2-1; D might be TRBD1 (5 bases). Germline V lookup: CDR1 SGHTA, CDR2 FQGNSA. V lost 4 bases and J lost 0, with 10 bases in between. There are 15 residues in the CDR3. DNA of the CDR3: TGTGCCAGCAGCTCCCACAGGAGCTCCTACAATGAGCAGTTCTTC. Protein: CASSSHRSSYNEQFF.

This chain joins TRBV28 and TRBJ2-1, with 8 bases lining up with TRBD1. This CDR3 spans 16 amino acids. Germline V gene lookup returns CDR1 MDHEN and CDR2 SYDVKM. Trimming cost V 2 bases and J 6 bases; bases outside gene matches: 9. As DNA, the CDR3 is TGTGCCAGCAGTTTACTCGGGACAGGAGAGATCAATGAGCAGTTCTTC. Its protein is CASSLLGTGEINEQFF.

This clone was seen only once. The chain joins TRBV7-8 to TRBJ2-5; 11 bases are a match to TRBD2. Germline CDR1 reads SGHVS; CDR2 reads FQNEAQ. The CDR3 loop spans 15 amino acids. With 5 bases clipped from V and 3 bases from J, the junction kept 5 bases outside the gene matches. The CDR3 sequence: CASSPELAGEETQYF. In nucleotides, the CDR3 is TGTGCCAGCAGCCCAGAACTAGCGGGGGAAGAGACCCAGTACTTC.

This clone is a singleton in its sample. V and J are TRBV12-3 or TRBV12-4 and TRBJ1-2, with 8 bases fitting TRBD1. This CDR3 contains 13 residues. V dropped 6 bases and J dropped 5; count of bases not matched to a gene: 5. The CDR3 DNA follows: TGTGCCAGCAGCCGGGACAGGAGTTATGGCTACACCTTC. Amino acid sequence: CASSRDRSYGYTF.

This clone was seen only once. The V and J genes are TRBV5-5 and TRBJ1-5; D is undetermined. V was shortened by 2 bases and J by 0 bases, with 6 bases between the two germline ends. Looked up from germline, CDR1 is SGHKS and CDR2 is YYEKEE (reference sequence). CDR3 length: 14 amino acids. In DNA, the CDR3 is TGTGCCAGCAGCTTCCAACATAGCAATCAGCCCCAGCATTTT. It specifies CASSFQHSNQPQHF.

Written as DNA, the CDR3 is TGTGCCAGCAGTCGACAGGGTACACGGAGCGAGCAGTACTTC. It codes for CASSRQGTRSEQYF. The chain carries TRBV6-5 and TRBJ2-7; the match to TRBD1 covers 7 bases. V trimming: 5 bases; J trimming: 6 bases; junction bases outside the gene matches: 10. This CDR3 region has 14 residues. Germline V gives CDR1 MNHEY, CDR2 SVGAGI.

This clone was seen more than once but under ten times. The rearrangement links TRBV9 to TRBJ1-6, with 9 positions matching TRBD1. This CDR3 region has 15 residues. The V and J ends lost 4 bases and 9 bases, in that order; junction bases with no gene match: 8. In germline, CDR1 is SGDLS, CDR2 YYNGEE. CDR3 DNA sequence: TGTGCCAGCAGCCTCTCGGGACAGGGATTTTCACCCCTCCACTTT. This encodes CASSLSGQGFSPLHF.

This clone was detected only once. The CDR3 here is CATSRPGTGWAGELFF. Here the CDR3 DNA reads TGTGCCACCAGCCGCCCCGGGACAGGGTGGGCCGGGGAGCTGTTTTTT. The genes are TRBV15 and TRBJ2-2, with 9 bases aligning to TRBD1. Germline assignment: CDR1 LNHNV and CDR2 YYDKDF (reference sequence). The CDR3 extends over 16 amino acids. Trimming took 5 bases from V and 6 from J; bases not matched to a gene: 10.

J is TRBJ1-5 and V is TRBV28; D uncertain. V dropped 1 base and J dropped 8 bases, with 12 bases sitting between them. Germline loops: CDR1 MDHEN, CDR2 SYDVKM. This CDR3 spans 14 amino acids. CDR3 sequence reads: CASSLSSRLKPQHF. CDR3 in DNA: TGTGCCAGCAGTTTATCATCCCGGTTGAAGCCCCAGCATTTT.

CDR3 region: CASSSGQGIGELFF. In DNA, the CDR3 is TGTGCCAGCAGTTCGGGACAGGGTATCGGGGAGCTGTTTTTT. This chain connects TRBV5-4 to TRBJ2-2, with 9 bases that match TRBD1. V shed 5 bases, J shed 7 bases, and the junction held 6 bases outside the gene matches. The CDR3 contains 14 residues. CDR1 is SGHNT, CDR2 YYREEE, per germline (reference sequence).

V is TRBV5-4 and J is TRBJ2-1; a weak D match, TRBD1 (6 bases). Germline CDR1 reads SGHNT; CDR2 reads YYREEE (reference sequence). The V gene lost 0 bases and the J gene lost 2 bases, with 9 bases spanning the gap. This CDR3 region has 15 residues. The CDR3 loop is CASSLDGGPYNEQFF. Here the CDR3 DNA reads TGTGCCAGCAGCTTGGATGGGGGCCCCTACAATGAGCAGTTCTTC. Using reference TRBV5-4 and TRBJ2-1 for the parts outside the CDR3, the full variable domain is ETGVTQSPTHLIKTRGQQVTLRCSSQSGHNTVSWYQQALGQGPQFIFQYYREEENGRGNFPPRFSGLQFPNYSSELNVNALELDDSALYLCASSLDGGPYNEQFFGPGTRLTVL.

The chain links TRBV2 to TRBJ1-5, with 9 bases lining up with TRBD1. This CDR3 region has 15 residues. The V gene end was trimmed by 8 bases and the J gene end by 7 bases; junction bases not matched to a gene: 12. Germline V gene data show CDR1 as SNHLY and CDR2 as FYNNEI. DNA of the CDR3: TGTGCCAGCCGCCCAGACGGGACAGGGCTACAGCCCCAGCATTTT. Its protein product is CASRPDGTGLQPQHF.

V gene TRBV19 combines with J gene TRBJ1-1, with a weak D call TRBD1 (6 bases). This CDR3 is built from 14 residues. The V gene lost 9 bases and the J gene lost 4 bases, with 18 bases spanning the gap. Looked up from germline, CDR1 is LNHDA and CDR2 is SQIVND (reference sequence). The CDR3 DNA reads as TGTGCCAGCCTCTCAGGGGACCTCCGCACTGAAGCTTTCTTT. Amino acids: CASLSGDLRTEAFF.

This chain links TRBV3-1 (or the pseudogene TRBV3-2) with TRBJ1-5; possible D gene TRBD1, 6 bases. The CDR3 runs to 15 residues. V lost 4 bases and J 7 bases, leaving 17 bases between the germline ends. From germline, CDR1 is LGHDT and CDR2 YNNKEL (reference sequence). DNA for the CDR3: TGTGCCAGCAGCCCCTCCCACAGGGATCACCAGCCCCAGCATTTT. Encoded protein: CASSPSHRDHQPQHF.

The rearrangement joins TRBV30 to TRBJ1-4, with 9 bases matching TRBD1. Germline CDR1 GTSNPN, CDR2 SVGIG (reference sequence). V lost 4 bases and J lost 8; bases outside the gene matches: 8. CDR3 size: 14 residues. In DNA form, the CDR3 reads TGTGCCTGGAAAACGGGACAGGGAAACGAAAAACTGTTTTTT. Translation: CAWKTGQGNEKLFF.

The rearrangement links TRBV27 to TRBJ1-1, with 7 bases that match TRBD1. Germline CDR1 is MNHEY and CDR2 is SMNVEV (reference sequence). The CDR3 is 12 amino acids. Trimming cost V 5 bases and J 10 bases; bases outside gene matches: 7. The CDR3 region has the DNA TGTGCCAGCAGTCCCGACAGGGTTCCAGCTTTCTTT. It yields the protein CASSPDRVPAFF.

The chain recombines TRBV11-3 with TRBJ1-1; tentatively, D is TRBD1 (6 bases). Deletions cut 5 bases from V and 1 base from J, with 14 bases between. The CDR3 totals 15 residues. Germline CDR1 and CDR2: SGHNT and YENEEA. CDR3 amino acids: CASSPGTQRNTEAFF. The CDR3 DNA is TGTGCCAGCAGCCCCGGGACACAAAGGAACACTGAAGCTTTCTTT.

V is TRBV11-2 and J is TRBJ1-4; D remains unclear. V lost 2 bases and J lost 7, with 11 bases in between. The CDR3 loop spans 14 amino acids. Germline V lookup: CDR1 SGHAT, CDR2 FQNNGV. DNA for the CDR3: TGTGCCAGCAGCTTAAGATCCGGGTTTGAAAAACTGTTTTTT. As protein: CASSLRSGFEKLFF.

This clone turned up a few times. The rearrangement uses TRBV11-3 and TRBJ2-1; 11 bases fit TRBD2. From germline, CDR1 is SGHNT and CDR2 YENEEA. The CDR3 is made up of 16 amino acids. The trim removed 3 bases at V and 6 bases at J, leaving 7 bases unmatched. CDR3 in DNA: TGTGCCAGCAGCTTGATTGGGCTAGCGGGGGGCAATGAGCAGTTCTTC. Amino acid sequence: CASSLIGLAGGNEQFF.

The chain links TRBV6-2 or TRBV6-3 to TRBJ2-1; TRBD1 matches at 7 bases. The CDR3 runs 18 residues. Trimming cost V 5 bases and J 2 bases; bases outside gene matches: 15. The V gene's germline CDR1 is MNHEY and CDR2 SVGEGT. The CDR3 loop is CASSPPGPQGSAYNEQFF. The CDR3 DNA reads TGTGCCAGCAGTCCCCCCGGCCCACAGGGGAGCGCCTACAATGAGCAGTTCTTC.

This chain connects TRBV6-2 or TRBV6-3 to TRBJ2-2, with D tentatively TRBD2 (5 bases). The germline gives CDR1 MNHEY, CDR2 SVGEGT. V was shortened by 2 bases and J by 3 bases, with 10 bases between the two germline ends. The CDR3 consists of 15 residues. CDR3 protein: CASSYERSYTGELFF. The DNA of the CDR3 is TGTGCCAGCAGTTACGAGCGGAGTTACACCGGGGAGCTGTTTTTT.

The J gene is TRBJ1-1, the V gene TRBV12-3 or TRBV12-4; TRBD1 agrees at 7 bases. V lost 5 bases to trimming and J lost 10 bases; unmatched junction nucleotides: 10. CDR3 length: 13 residues. Here the CDR3 reads CASSTTGDTRAFF. CDR3 DNA: TGTGCCAGCAGTACCACAGGGGATACGCGAGCTTTCTTT.